This entry features one T cell receptor (beta chain) sequence. Its antigen is currently unknown. Other DNA sequences in this specimen translate into the identical CDR3. The data stem from a study of shared clonotypes between healthy human individuals. Study results and caveats: Only blood samples were collected, and tissue repertoires likely differ. Non-shared clonotypes had lower generation probabilities than clonotypes shared by all four sorted-subset donors.

V shed 2 bases and J shed 7 bases, with 0 bases lying between them. The CDR3 sequence is 9 residues long. Germline V gene data show CDR1 as MNHEY and CDR2 as SVGAGI. Generated by immunoSEQ multiplex PCR, the TCRdb table keeps only in-frame clones and is missing some. The sample lists 2,500,000 or so clones, approximately 94% seen once, with 0.36% in the top ten. The receptor was derived from a man aged 18 to 29 in good health. Some clones in this sample may be carry-over from other donors' samples. This rearrangement joins TRBV6-5 to TRBJ2-7; D uncertain. Sequencing used naive CD4+ T cells from PBMCs. As for subset: CD45RA+ positively selected. The DNA for the CDR3 is TGTGCCAGCAGTTACGAGCAGTACTTC. Translating it yields CASSYEQYF.